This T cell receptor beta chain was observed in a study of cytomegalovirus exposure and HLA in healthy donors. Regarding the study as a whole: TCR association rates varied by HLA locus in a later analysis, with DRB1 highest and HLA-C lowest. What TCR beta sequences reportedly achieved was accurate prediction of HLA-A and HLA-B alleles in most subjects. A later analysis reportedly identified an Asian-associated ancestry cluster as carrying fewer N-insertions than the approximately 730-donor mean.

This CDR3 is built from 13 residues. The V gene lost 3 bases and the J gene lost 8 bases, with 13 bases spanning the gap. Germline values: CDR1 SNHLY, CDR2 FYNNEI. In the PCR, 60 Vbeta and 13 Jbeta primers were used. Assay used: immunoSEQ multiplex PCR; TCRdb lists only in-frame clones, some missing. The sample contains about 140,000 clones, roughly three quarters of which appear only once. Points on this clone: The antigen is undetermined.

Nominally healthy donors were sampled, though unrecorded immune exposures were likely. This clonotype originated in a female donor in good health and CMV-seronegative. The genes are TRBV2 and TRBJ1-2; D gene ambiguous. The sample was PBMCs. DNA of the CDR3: TGTGCCAGCAGTGAGGAGGCAGCCCTAGGCTACACCTTC. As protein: CASSEEAALGYTF.